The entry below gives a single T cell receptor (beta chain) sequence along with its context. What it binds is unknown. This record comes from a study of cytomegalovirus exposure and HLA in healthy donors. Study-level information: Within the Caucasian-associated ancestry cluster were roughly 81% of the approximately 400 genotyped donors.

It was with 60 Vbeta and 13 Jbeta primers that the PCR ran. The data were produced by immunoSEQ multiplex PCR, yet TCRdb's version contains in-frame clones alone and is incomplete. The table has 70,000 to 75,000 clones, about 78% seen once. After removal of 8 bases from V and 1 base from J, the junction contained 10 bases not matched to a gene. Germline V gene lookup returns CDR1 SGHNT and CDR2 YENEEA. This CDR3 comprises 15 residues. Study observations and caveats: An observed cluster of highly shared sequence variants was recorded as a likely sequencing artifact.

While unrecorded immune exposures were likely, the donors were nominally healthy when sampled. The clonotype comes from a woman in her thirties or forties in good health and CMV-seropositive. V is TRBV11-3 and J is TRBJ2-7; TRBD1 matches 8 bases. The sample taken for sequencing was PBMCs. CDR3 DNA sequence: TGTGCCAGCGGCCCCCGGACAGGGCCTTCCTACGAGCAGTACTTC. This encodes CASGPRTGPSYEQYF.